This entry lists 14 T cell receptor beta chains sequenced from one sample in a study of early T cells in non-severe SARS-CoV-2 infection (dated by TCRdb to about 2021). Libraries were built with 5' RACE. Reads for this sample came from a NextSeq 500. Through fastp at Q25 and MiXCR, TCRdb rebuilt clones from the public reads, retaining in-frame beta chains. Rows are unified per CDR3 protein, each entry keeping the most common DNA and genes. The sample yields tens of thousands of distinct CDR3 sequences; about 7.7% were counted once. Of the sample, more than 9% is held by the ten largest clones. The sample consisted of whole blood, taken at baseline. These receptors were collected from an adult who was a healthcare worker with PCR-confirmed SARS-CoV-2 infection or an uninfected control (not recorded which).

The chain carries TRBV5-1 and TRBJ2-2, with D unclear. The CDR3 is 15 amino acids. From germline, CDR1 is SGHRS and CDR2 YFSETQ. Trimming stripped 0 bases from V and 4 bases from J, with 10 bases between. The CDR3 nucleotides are TGCGCCAGCAGCTTGGCACGGTTTACCACCGGGGAGCTGTTTTTT. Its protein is CASSLARFTTGELFF.

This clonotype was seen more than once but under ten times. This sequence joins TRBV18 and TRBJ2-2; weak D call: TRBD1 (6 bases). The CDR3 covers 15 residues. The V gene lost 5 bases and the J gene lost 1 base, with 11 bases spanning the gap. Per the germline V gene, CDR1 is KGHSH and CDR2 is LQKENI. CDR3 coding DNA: TGTGCCAGCTCAGGAAAACAGGGGAACACCGGGGAGCTGTTTTTT. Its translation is CASSGKQGNTGELFF.

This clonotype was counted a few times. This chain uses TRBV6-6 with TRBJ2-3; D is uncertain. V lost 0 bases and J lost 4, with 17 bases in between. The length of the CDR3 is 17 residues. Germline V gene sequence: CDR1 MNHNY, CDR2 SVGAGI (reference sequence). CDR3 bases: TGTGCCAGCAGTTACTCGATTTATTTAGGAGAGTCAGATACGCAGTATTTT. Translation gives CASSYSIYLGESDTQYF.

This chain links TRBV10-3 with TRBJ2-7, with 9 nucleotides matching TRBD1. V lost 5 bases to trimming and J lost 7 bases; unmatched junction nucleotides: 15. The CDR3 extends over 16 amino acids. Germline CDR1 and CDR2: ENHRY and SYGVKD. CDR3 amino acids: CAISQGPGTGTQEQYF. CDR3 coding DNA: TGTGCCATCAGTCAGGGCCCCGGGACAGGGACGCAGGAGCAGTACTTC.

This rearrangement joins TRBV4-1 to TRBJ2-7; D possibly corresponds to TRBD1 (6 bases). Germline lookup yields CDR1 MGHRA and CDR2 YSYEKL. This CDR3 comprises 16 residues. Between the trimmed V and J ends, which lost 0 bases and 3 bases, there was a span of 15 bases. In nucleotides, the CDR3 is TGCGCCAGCAGCCAAGACTGGACAGACATATACTACGAGCAGTACTTC. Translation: CASSQDWTDIYYEQYF.

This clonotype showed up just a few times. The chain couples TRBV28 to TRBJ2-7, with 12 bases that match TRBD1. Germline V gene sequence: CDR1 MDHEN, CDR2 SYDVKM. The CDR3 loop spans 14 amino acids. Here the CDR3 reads CATVGGTGGGEQYF. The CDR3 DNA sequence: TGTGCTACCGTGGGCGGGACAGGGGGCGGTGAGCAGTACTTC.

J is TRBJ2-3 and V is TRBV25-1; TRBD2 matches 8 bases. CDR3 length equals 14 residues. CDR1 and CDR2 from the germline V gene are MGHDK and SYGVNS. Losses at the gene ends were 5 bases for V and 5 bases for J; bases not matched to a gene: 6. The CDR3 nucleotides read TGTGCCAGCAGTCAGACTAGCGAGATAGATACGCAGTATTTT. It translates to CASSQTSEIDTQYF.

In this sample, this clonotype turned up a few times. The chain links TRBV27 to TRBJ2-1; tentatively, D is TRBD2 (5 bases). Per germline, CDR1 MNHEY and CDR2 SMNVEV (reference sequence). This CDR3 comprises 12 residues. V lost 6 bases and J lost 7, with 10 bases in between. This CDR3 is CASSPGSNEQFF. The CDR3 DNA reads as TGTGCCAGCAGCCCGGGGTCAAATGAGCAGTTCTTC.

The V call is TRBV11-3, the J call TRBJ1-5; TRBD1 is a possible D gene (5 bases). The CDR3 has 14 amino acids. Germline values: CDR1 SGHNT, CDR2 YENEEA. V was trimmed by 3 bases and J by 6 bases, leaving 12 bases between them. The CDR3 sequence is CASSFLGRGQPQHF. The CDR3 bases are TGTGCCAGCAGCTTTTTGGGACGCGGTCAGCCCCAGCATTTT.

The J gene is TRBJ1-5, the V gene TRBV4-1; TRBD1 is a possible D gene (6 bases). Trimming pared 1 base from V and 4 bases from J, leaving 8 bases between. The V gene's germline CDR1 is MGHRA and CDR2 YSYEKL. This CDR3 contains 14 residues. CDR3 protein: CASSQAQGNQPQHF. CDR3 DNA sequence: TGCGCCAGCAGCCAAGCACAGGGAAATCAGCCCCAGCATTTT.

For the CDR3, the DNA is TGTGCCACCAGCAGACCGTGGCCCGGGTCTAATGAAAAACTGTTTTTT. It yields the protein CATSRPWPGSNEKLFF. The chain recombines TRBV15 with TRBJ1-4, with unresolved D. The CDR3 consists of 16 residues. Trimming shortened V by 2 bases and J by 3 bases, and 13 bases separated the two germline ends. CDR1 and CDR2 from the germline V gene are LNHNV and YYDKDF (reference sequence).

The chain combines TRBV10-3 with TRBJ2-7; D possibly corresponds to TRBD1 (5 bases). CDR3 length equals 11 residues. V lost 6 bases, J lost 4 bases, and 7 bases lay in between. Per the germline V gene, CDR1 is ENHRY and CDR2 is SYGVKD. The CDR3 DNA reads TGTGCCATCAGCCAGGGTTACGAGCAGTACTTC. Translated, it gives CAISQGYEQYF.

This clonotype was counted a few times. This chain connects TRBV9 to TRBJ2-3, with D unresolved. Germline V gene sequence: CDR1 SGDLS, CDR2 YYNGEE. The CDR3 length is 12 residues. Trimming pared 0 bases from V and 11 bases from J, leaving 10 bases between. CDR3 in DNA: TGTGCCAGCAGCGTAGATAGGTCGGAGCAGTATTTT. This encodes CASSVDRSEQYF.

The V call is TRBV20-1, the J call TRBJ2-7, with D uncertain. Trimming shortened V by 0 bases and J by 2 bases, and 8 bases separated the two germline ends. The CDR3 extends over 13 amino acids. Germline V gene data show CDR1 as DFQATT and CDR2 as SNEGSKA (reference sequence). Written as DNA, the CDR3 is TGCAGTGCTAGAGACCGGTCCCCCTACGAGCAGTACTTC. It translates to CSARDRSPYEQYF.